This record covers a single T cell receptor beta chain. Its antigen remains undetermined. Per-base quality was not reported, and no clone a single base away is much larger than it. These data belong to a study of CD8 T cells in Susac syndrome (dated by TCRdb to 2018 to 2020). Turning to the overall study: Whether CD8+ T cell activation and differentiation in Susac syndrome was antigen driven was tested using repertoire sequencing. Overall study outcomes, separate from this receptor: The number of individuals in the TCR sequencing and HLA analysis was recognized as being relatively small.

High-throughput TCR beta sequencing profiled peripheral blood CD8+ and CD4+ T cells from healthy donors, Susac syndrome patients and multiple sclerosis patients. The healthy donors served as controls matched for age and sex. CD8+ TEMRA cells were enriched by FACS, while bulk CD8+ and CD4+ T cells were purified by magnetic negative isolation. Blood was drawn into EDTA tubes, processed within 24 hours, and PBMCs were isolated by density gradient centrifugation. PBMCs intended for TCR sequencing were cryopreserved in liquid nitrogen and were subsequently thawed in a 37 degrees C water bath. The sorted or isolated CD4+, CD8+ and CD8+ TEMRA cells reached a purity of at least 90%. RNA was extracted using the RNeasy kit, and roughly 0.5 to 1 microgram was reverse transcribed with random hexamers. TCR beta CDR3 regions were amplified with the immunoSEQ multiplex PCR assay covering 54 Vbeta and 13 Jbeta segments. PCR amplification bias was corrected by using a synthetic template baseline for primer optimization and computational correction. Per the original workflow: Reads were annotated to V, D and J genes per IMGT and analyzed with immunoSEQ Analyzer, keeping only productive sequences. Clonality was calculated as one minus the Shannon entropy normalized by log2 of the number of productive unique sequences. For each patient and control, public and private clones were evaluated within the 100 most prevalent clones. A clone was defined as Susac-specific if it was absent from the healthy and MS cohorts, from some 1,100 published viral clones and from other ImmuneACCESS disease sequences. The raw public data were reprocessed by TCRdb itself: fastp quality trimming at Q25, MiXCR clonotype calling, in-frame beta chains only. CDR3 protein sequences are deduplicated, and each keeps its most common genes and DNA. These V and J calls rely on TCRdb rather than the paper's analysis. The sample records roughly 200,000 distinct CDR3 sequences, approximately 93% of which are singletons. Around 0.1% of the sample comes from the top ten.

Sequenced sample: CD4+ T cells from PBMCs. This receptor was taken from a human donor in good health.

At the DNA level, the sequence is TGCGCCAGCAGCCAAGGATTTTCGGGACAGGGCAGACTGTTTTTT. Its protein is CASSQGFSGQGRLFF. The receptor chain draws on TRBV4-1 and TRBJ2-2; TRBD1 lines up with 9 middle nucleotides. According to the germline V gene, CDR1 reads MGHRA and CDR2 reads YSYEKL. Including the terminal cysteine and phenylalanine, the CDR3 comprises 15 residues. Only CDR3 DNA is held: 45 bases, read in frame from base 1. V loses 1 base at its end and J loses 14 bases; junction bases beyond the gene matches: 11.